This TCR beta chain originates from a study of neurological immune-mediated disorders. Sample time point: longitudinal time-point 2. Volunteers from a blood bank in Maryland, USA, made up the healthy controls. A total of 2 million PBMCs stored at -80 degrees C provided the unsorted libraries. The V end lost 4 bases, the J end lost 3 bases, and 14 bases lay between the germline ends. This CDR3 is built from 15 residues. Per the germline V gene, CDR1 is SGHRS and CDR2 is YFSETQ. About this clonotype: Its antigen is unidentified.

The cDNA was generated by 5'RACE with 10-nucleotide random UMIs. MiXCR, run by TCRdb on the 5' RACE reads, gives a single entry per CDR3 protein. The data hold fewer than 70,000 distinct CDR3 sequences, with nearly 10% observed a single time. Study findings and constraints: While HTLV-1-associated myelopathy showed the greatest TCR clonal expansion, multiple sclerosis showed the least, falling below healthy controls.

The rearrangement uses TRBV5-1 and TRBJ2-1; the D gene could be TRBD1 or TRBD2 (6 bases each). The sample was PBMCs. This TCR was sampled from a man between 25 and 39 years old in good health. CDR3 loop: CASSREGGLYNEQFF. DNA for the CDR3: TGCGCCAGCAGCAGGGAAGGGGGACTCTACAATGAGCAGTTCTTC.